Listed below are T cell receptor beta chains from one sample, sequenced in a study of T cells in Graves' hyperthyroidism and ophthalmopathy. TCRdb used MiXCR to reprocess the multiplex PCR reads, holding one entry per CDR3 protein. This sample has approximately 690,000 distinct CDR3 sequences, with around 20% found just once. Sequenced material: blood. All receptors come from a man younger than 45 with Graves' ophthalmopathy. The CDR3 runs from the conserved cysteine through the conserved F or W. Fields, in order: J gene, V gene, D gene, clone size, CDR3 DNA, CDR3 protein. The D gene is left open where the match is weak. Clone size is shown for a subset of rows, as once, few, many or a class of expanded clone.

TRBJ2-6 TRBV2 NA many TGTGCCAGCTTTGTCCGGGGGGCCGGCTCTGGGGCCAACGTCCTGACTTTC CASFVRGAGSGANVLTF
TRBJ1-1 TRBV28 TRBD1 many TGTGCCAGCAGTGAGACAGGGGAGTACACAGAAGCTTTCTTT CASSETGEYTEAFF
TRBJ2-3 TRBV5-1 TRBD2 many TGCGCCAGCAGCTTCCGCGGGAGGGCAACAGATACGCAGTATTTT CASSFRGRATDTQYF
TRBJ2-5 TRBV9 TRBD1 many TGTGCCAGCAGCGAAGGACAGGGCATACAAGAGACCCAGTACTTC CASSEGQGIQETQYF
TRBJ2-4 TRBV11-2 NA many TGTGCCAGCAGCTTATCAAACATTCAGTACTTC CASSLSNIQYF
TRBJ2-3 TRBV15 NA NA TGTGCCACCAGCAGCGTAGCGTCAAGACTCGCAGATACGCAGTATTTT CATSSVASRLADTQYF
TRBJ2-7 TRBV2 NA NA TGTGCCAGCAGTGAATCATGGGCCCAGGCCTACGAGCAGTACTTC CASSESWAQAYEQYF
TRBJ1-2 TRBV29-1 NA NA TGCAGCGTTGTCGGCGCCTATGGCTACACCTTC CSVVGAYGYTF
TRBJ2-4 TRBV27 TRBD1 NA TGTGCCAGCAGTACGACAACGCGCGCAGGGGGCCGGGCCAAAAACATTCAGTACTTC CASSTTTRAGGRAKNIQYF
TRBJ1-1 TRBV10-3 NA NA TGTGCCAGCGCACAGGGAGTAAGGACTGAAGCTTTCTTT CASAQGVRTEAFF
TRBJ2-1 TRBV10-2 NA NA TGCGCCACGCGGGACAATGAGCAGTTCTTC CATRDNEQFF
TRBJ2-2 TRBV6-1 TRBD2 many TGTGCCAGCAGTTGGACTAGCGGGACGAACACCGGGGAGCTGTTTTTT CASSWTSGTNTGELFF
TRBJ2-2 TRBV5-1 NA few TGCGCCAGCAGCTTCGGAGGGGGCGACACCGGGGAGCTGTTTTTT CASSFGGGDTGELFF
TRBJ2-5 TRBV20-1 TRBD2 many TGCAGTGCTAGGGGGCTAGCGGGAGTTAGTGAGACCCAGTACTTC CSARGLAGVSETQYF
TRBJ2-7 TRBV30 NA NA TGTGCCTGGATGGACTCCTACGAGCAGCACTTC CAWMDSYEQHF
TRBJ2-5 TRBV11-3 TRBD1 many TGTGCCAGCAGTTATGCCGGGACAGGGCCCCCAAAGTACTTC CASSYAGTGPPKYF
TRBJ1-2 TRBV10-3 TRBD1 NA TGTGCCATCAGTGAACAGGGGGCCGGCGGCGGCTACACCTTC CAISEQGAGGGYTF
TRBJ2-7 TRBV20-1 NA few TGCAGTGCTACAGATGGTCGAATCTCCTACGAGCAGTACTTC CSATDGRISYEQYF
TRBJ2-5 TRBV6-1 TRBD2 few TGTGCCACCAATAGGGTAGCGGGAGCCCGGGGGGAGACCCAGTACTTC CATNRVAGARGETQYF
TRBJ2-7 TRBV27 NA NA TGTGCCATCGTCAACGGTCCCTACGAGCAGTACTTC CAIVNGPYEQYF
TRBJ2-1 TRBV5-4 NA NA TGTGCCAGCAGCTTGAATGTAAATGAGCAGTTCTTC CASSLNVNEQFF
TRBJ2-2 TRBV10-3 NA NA TGTGCCATCAGTGAGTCTAACAGTCGAACCGGGGAGCTGTTTTTT CAISESNSRTGELFF
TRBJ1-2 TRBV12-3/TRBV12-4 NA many TGTGCCAGCAGCCGAGGGCTGGGGGAAGGCTACACCTTC CASSRGLGEGYTF
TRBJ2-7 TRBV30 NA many TGTGCCTGGAGTGTGGGTCGGGTAACCTACGAGCAGTACTTC CAWSVGRVTYEQYF
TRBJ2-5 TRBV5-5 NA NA TGTGCCAGCAGCTTCTCCGAAGCAGAGACCCAGTACTTC CASSFSEAETQYF
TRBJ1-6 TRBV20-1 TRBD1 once TGCAGTGCTAGAGATCGTATGAGACAGGGGTTTGGTTCACCCCTCCACTTT CSARDRMRQGFGSPLHF
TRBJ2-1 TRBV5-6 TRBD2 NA TGTGCCAGCAGCTTGGCTCAAGCGGGAGGTCCCAATGAGCAGTTCTTC CASSLAQAGGPNEQFF
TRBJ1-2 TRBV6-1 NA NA TGTGCCAGCAGTGAAGCCGAATATGGCTACACCTTC CASSEAEYGYTF
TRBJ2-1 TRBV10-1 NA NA TGCGCCAGTAGTATTAACCCCACGGACAGTGAGCAGTTCTTC CASSINPTDSEQFF
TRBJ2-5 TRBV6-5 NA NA TGTGCCAGCAGTTACTCGCGAGAGCAAGAGACCCAGTACTTC CASSYSREQETQYF
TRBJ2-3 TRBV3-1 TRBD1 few TGTGCCAGCAAACAAGACAGGGGCGGCAATACGCAGTATTTT CASKQDRGGNTQYF
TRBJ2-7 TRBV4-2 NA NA TGTGCCAGCAGCCAAGATACAGGGTCCTACGAGCAGTACTTC CASSQDTGSYEQYF
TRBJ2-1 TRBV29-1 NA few TGCAGCGTTGTAAGTGGGGGGGGCGGGGGTGAGCAGTTCTTC CSVVSGGGGGEQFF
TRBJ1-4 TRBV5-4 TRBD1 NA TGTGCCAGCAGCCGAGCCGGACAGGGGGATGAAAAACTGTTTTTT CASSRAGQGDEKLFF
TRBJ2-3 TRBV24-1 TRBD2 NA TGTGCCACCAGTGATCTACCGGGACTAGCGGGAGTGGATACGCAGTATTTT CATSDLPGLAGVDTQYF
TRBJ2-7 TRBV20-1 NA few TGCAGTGCTAGACTGGGACCGGGACACCAATACGAGCAGTACTTC CSARLGPGHQYEQYF
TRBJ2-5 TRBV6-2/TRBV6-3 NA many TGTGCCAGCAGTTACGCAGAGACCCAGTACTTC CASSYAETQYF
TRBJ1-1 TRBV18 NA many TGTGCCAGCTCACCGGCGGACACTGAAGCTTTCTTT CASSPADTEAFF
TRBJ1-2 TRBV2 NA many TGTGCCAGCAGTGGAACAGGGCCGGCGGGCTACACCTTC CASSGTGPAGYTF
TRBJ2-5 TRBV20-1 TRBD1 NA TGCAGTGCTGATCGGGACAGAAACCAAGAGACCCAGTACTTC CSADRDRNQETQYF
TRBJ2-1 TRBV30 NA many TGTGCCTGGAGTGTACCATATCGTGGAAAATCCTACAATGAGCAGTTCTTC CAWSVPYRGKSYNEQFF